This TCR beta chain was sequenced during a study of blood T cell repertoires in COVID-19. Losses at the gene ends were 3 bases for V and 6 bases for J; bases not matched to a gene: 4. The CDR3 runs 15 residues. The germline CDR1 and CDR2 sequences are SNHLY and FYNNEI. Authors' analysis steps: The assay estimated nucleated cells by amplifying reference gene primers. Clones were read by immunoSEQ multiplex PCR, and TCRdb kept only the in-frame ones, dropping some. V, J and clone size reflect that table, while D and trimming were determined from the DNA. The sample comprises roughly 200,000 clones, just under 90% of which are singletons, and over 1% rests with the top ten.

V and J are TRBV2 and TRBJ2-2; 10 bases match TRBD2. The receptor comes from a man between 25 and 39 years old who had recovered from COVID-19. Material: PBMCs or T cells enriched from blood (not recorded which). The CDR3 nucleotides read TGTGCCAGCAGTGACCTAGCGGGGGCTTCCGGGGAGCTGTTTTTT. This translates into CASSDLAGASGELFF.